The rows below give T cell receptor beta chains drawn from one sample of a study of cytomegalovirus exposure and HLA in healthy donors. Profiling relied on immunoSEQ multiplex PCR, and the TCRdb table lists in-frame clones only, not all of them. The sample shows around 150,000 clones, roughly 78% of them seen only once. Sequenced material: PBMCs. Every receptor here comes from a man aged 35-49 years in good health and CMV-seropositive. The CDR3 runs from the conserved cysteine through the conserved F or W. A D gene is named only where the DNA matches it firmly. A row's size may be missing; if present it is once, few, many or a size class.

CDR3 length	V gene	J gene	clone size	D gene	CDR3 protein	CDR3 DNA
13	TRBV5-4	TRBJ2-7	-	-	CASSLGGGGEQYF	TGTGCCAGCAGCTTGGGGGGAGGAGGCGAGCAGTACTTC
13	TRBV29-1	TRBJ2-1	-	TRBD2	CSVELSGRYEQFF	TGCAGCGTTGAATTAAGCGGGAGGTATGAGCAGTTCTTC
17	TRBV27	TRBJ2-7	-	-	CASSFYRGGGSTYEQYF	TGTGCCAGCAGTTTTTACAGGGGTGGGGGGAGTACCTACGAGCAGTACTTC
14	TRBV9	TRBJ2-1	few	-	CASSFGGAGNEQFF	TGTGCCAGCAGCTTTGGGGGGGCGGGAAATGAGCAGTTCTTC
13	TRBV30	TRBJ2-7	-	TRBD1	CACRDRHPYEQYF	TGTGCCTGCCGGGACAGGCATCCCTACGAGCAGTACTTC
14	TRBV30	TRBJ1-2	few	-	CAWSGRVPNYGYTF	TGTGCCTGGAGTGGCAGGGTCCCTAACTATGGCTACACCTTC
14	TRBV19	TRBJ1-5	-	-	CASSIVVGNQPQHF	TGTGCCAGTAGTATAGTTGTAGGCAATCAGCCCCAGCATTTT
11	TRBV6-5	TRBJ2-7	few	TRBD2	CACREGYEQYF	TGTGCATGCCGGGAGGGCTACGAGCAGTACTTC
20	TRBV12-5	TRBJ2-3	-	TRBD2	CASGLVFGGGLAGSIDTQYF	TGTGCTAGTGGTTTGGTCTTCGGGGGCGGACTAGCGGGGAGCATAGATACGCAGTATTTT
16	TRBV7-9	TRBJ2-2	-	-	CSSSRTRVTNTGELFF	TGTTCCAGCAGCCGAACTCGGGTAACGAACACCGGGGAGCTGTTTTTT
14	TRBV2	TRBJ1-2	few	-	CASSENALSYGYTF	TGTGCCAGCAGTGAAAACGCCCTTAGCTATGGCTACACCTTC
16	TRBV4-1	TRBJ1-5	-	-	CASSQELTFSNQPQHF	TGCGCCAGCAGCCAAGAGCTGACTTTTAGCAATCAGCCCCAGCATTTT
15	TRBV5-1	TRBJ1-1	-	TRBD1	CASSLGGQGYTEAFF	TGCGCCAGCAGCTTGGGGGGACAGGGGTACACTGAAGCTTTCTTT
13	TRBV19	TRBJ2-1	-	TRBD2	CASKPAGYDEQFF	TGTGCCAGTAAACCAGCGGGATATGATGAGCAGTTCTTC
15	TRBV19	TRBJ1-4	-	-	CASSIGGLDNEKLFF	TGTGCCAGTAGTATAGGTGGACTGGATAATGAAAAACTGTTTTTT
13	TRBV6-4	TRBJ1-5	-	TRBD1	CASSEDRGQPQHF	TGTGCCAGCAGTGAGGACAGGGGACAGCCCCAGCATTTT
17	TRBV18	TRBJ1-2	-	TRBD1	CASSPPFTGGASLGYTF	TGTGCCAGCTCACCACCTTTTACAGGGGGCGCGAGTCTTGGCTACACCTTC
16	TRBV5-4	TRBJ2-1	-	TRBD2	CASSRGLAGQHNEQFF	TGTGCCAGCAGCCGGGGCCTAGCGGGACAACACAATGAGCAGTTCTTC
15	TRBV30	TRBJ1-1	-	-	CAWSADGEEYTEAFF	TGTGCCTGGAGTGCCGACGGGGAGGAGTACACTGAAGCTTTCTTT
14	TRBV7-2	TRBJ2-7	-	-	CASSFPPRSYEQYF	TGTGCCAGCAGCTTCCCCCCCCGGTCCTACGAGCAGTACTTC
15	TRBV6-1	TRBJ2-1	-	TRBD2	CASSLAGASYNEQFF	TGTGCCAGCAGTCTAGCGGGAGCATCTTACAATGAGCAGTTCTTC
13	TRBV5-8	TRBJ2-4	-	-	CASSPFGKNIQYF	TGTGCCAGCAGCCCCTTCGGCAAAAACATTCAGTACTTC
16	TRBV7-3	TRBJ2-2	-	TRBD2	CASSYGAGGLTGELFF	TGTGCCAGCAGCTACGGGGCGGGAGGGCTTACCGGGGAGCTGTTTTTT
16	TRBV7-8	TRBJ2-3	-	TRBD2	CASSFSRSAGGDTQYF	TGTGCCAGCAGCTTCTCTCGCTCAGCGGGAGGGGATACGCAGTATTTT
12	TRBV25-1	TRBJ1-1	-	TRBD1	CASSSRGTEAFF	TGTGCCAGCAGTTCCAGGGGGACTGAAGCTTTCTTT
15	TRBV5-1	TRBJ2-1	-	TRBD2	CASSFSSGLDNEQFF	TGCGCCAGCAGCTTCTCTAGCGGGCTTGACAATGAGCAGTTCTTC
12	TRBV9	TRBJ2-1	-	-	CASSPTYDEQFF	TGTGCCAGCAGCCCTACCTATGATGAGCAGTTCTTC